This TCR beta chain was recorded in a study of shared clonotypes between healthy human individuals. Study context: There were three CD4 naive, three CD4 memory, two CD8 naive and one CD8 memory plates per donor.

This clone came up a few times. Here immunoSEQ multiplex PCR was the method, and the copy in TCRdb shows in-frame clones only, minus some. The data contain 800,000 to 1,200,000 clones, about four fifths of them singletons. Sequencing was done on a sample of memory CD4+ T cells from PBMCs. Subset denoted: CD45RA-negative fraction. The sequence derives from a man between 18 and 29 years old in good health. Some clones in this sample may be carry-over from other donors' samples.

Here the CDR3 reads CASSREQGLAEAFF. The CDR3 nucleotides read TGCGCCAGCAGCCGAGAACAGGGTCTCGCTGAAGCTTTCTTT. V and J are TRBV4-3 and TRBJ1-1, with a tentative D call TRBD1 (6 bases). The CDR3 spans 14 residues. Germline V gives CDR1 LGHNA, CDR2 YSLEER. V was pared by 4 bases and J by 6 bases, with 15 bases between.